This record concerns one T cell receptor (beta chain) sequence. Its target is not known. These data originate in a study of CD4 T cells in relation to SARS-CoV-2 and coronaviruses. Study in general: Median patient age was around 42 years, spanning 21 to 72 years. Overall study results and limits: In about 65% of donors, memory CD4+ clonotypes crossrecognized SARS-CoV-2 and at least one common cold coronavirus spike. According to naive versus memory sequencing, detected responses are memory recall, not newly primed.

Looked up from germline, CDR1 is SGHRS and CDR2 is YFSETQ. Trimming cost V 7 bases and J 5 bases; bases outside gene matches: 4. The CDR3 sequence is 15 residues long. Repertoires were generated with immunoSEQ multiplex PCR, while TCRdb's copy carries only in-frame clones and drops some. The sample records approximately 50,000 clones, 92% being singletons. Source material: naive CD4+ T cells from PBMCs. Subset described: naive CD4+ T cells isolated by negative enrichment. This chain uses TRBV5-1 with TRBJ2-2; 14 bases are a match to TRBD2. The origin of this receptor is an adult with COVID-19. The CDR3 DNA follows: TGCGCCAGCGAGGGACTAGCGGGAGTGACCGGGGAGCTGTTTTTT. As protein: CASEGLAGVTGELFF.